This paragraph reports one T cell receptor (beta chain). Its antigen remains unknown. Uncontrolled infection, other autoimmune disease, pregnancy or lactation disqualified patients from enrolment. The CDR3 extends over 18 amino acids. Germline CDR1 and CDR2: ENHRY and SYGVKD. V lost 0 bases, J lost 7 bases, and 9 bases stayed unmatched. This specimen comes from a study of T cells in Graves' hyperthyroidism and ophthalmopathy. Study-wide points: The model foresaw ophthalmopathy a median roughly 6 months prior to onset.

RNA transcripts yielded amplified TCR beta CDR3 regions. A first-round RT-PCR of the TCR CDR3 used the HTBI primer set. TCRdb itself ran the multiplex PCR reads through MiXCR, one entry per CDR3 protein. The profile shows nearly 600,000 distinct CDR3 sequences, approximately 15% of them singletons. The receptor was isolated from a woman younger than 35 with Graves' ophthalmopathy. The sample comprised blood. This rearrangement joins TRBV10-3 to TRBJ2-1, with 13 bases fitting TRBD2. The CDR3 region is CAISESMGLAGSCNEQFF. The CDR3 DNA reads as TGTGCCATCAGTGAGTCCATGGGACTAGCGGGAAGTTGTAATGAGCAGTTCTTC.